The sequence of this T cell receptor (beta chain) was determined in a study of CD8+ T cells in alopecia areata. In the study overall: Treatment of the treated patients consisted of oral tofacitinib, 5 to 10 mg twice daily. People stayed on tofacitinib for 6 to 18 months, then stopped the drug for 6 months.

After isolation, RNA underwent reverse transcription to generate cDNA as the sequencing template. Produced via immunoSEQ multiplex PCR; TCRdb's table is partial and in-frame only. The repertoire holds 200,000 to 250,000 clones, 64% seen once, with roughly 4.2% in the top ten. The table lists this clone with a few counts. Treatment in this sample: oral pan-JAK inhibitor, 5-10 mg twice daily. Alopecia areata patients provided lesional scalp punch biopsies and peripheral blood, both collected for the study. The CDR3 has 15 residues. The V and J ends lost 5 bases and 2 bases, in that order; junction bases with no gene match: 3. Germline V gives CDR1 SGHTA, CDR2 FQGNSA.

The material sequenced was CD4+ T cells sorted from blood, taken at week 4, from a patient treated with tofacitinib. The chain recombines TRBV7-2 with TRBJ2-1, with 10 bases aligning to TRBD1. This TCR came from a human donor with alopecia areata. The CDR3 here is CASSPGQGPYNEQFF. Written as DNA, the CDR3 is TGTGCCAGCAGCCCGGGACAGGGGCCCTACAATGAGCAGTTCTTC.